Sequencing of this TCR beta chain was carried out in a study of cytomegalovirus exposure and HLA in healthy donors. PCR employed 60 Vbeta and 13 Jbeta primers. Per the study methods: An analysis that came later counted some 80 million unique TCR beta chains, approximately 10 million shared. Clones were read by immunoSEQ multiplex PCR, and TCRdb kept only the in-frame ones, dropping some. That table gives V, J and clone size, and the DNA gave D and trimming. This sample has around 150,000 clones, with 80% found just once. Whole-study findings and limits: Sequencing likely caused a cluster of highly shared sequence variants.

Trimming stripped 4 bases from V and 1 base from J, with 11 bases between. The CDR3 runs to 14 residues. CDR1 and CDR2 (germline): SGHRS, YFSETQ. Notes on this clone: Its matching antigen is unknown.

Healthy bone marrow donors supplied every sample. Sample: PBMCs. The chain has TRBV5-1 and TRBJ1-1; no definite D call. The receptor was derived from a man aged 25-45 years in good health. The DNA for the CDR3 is TGCGCCAGCAGCCTCGGTCCTTCGAACACTGAAGCTTTCTTT. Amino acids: CASSLGPSNTEAFF.